The sequence of this TCR beta chain was determined in a study of early T cells in non-severe SARS-CoV-2 infection. TCRdb re-analysed the 5' RACE reads in MiXCR, keeping a single row per CDR3 protein. This table holds 30,000 or so distinct CDR3 sequences, 3% to 5% found once. Germline V gives CDR1 LNHDA, CDR2 SQIVND (reference sequence). The germline V and J ends were trimmed by 0 bases and 5 bases, with 10 bases remaining between them. The CDR3 is made up of 15 amino acids. This clonotype was found many times. The sequenced sample was whole blood. The receptor was derived from an adult who was a healthcare worker with PCR-confirmed SARS-CoV-2 infection or an uninfected control (not recorded which). The chain carries TRBV19 and TRBJ1-4; D gene uncertain. The CDR3 protein is CASSIDLSRNEKLFF. The CDR3 DNA follows: TGTGCCAGTAGTATAGATCTCTCGAGAAATGAAAAACTGTTTTTT.